This TCR beta chain is from a study of cytomegalovirus exposure and HLA in healthy donors. Findings of the study overall: A later analysis found TCR association rates differed by HLA locus, highest for DRB1 and lowest for HLA-C. In an earlier analysis, productive rearrangement rates for most beta V segments clustered near 87% or 30%.

Germline V gives CDR1 SQVTM, CDR2 ANQGSEA. This CDR3 has 14 amino acids. V was clipped by 5 bases and J by 6 bases; unmatched bases: 7. Researchers ran the PCR with 60 Vbeta and 13 Jbeta primers. Sequencing used immunoSEQ multiplex PCR; TCRdb keeps in-frame clones, though not all of them. The sample yields 100,000 to 150,000 clones, around 77% seen once. Points on this clone: Its specificity is unknown.

This rearrangement joins TRBV29-1 to TRBJ2-1; TRBD2 aligns across 10 bases. Sequenced input: PBMCs. The receptor was derived from a woman aged 40 to 49 in good health and CMV-seropositive. CDR3 amino acids: CSVLAGVWVNEQFF. The CDR3 coding sequence is TGCAGCGTTCTAGCGGGAGTTTGGGTCAATGAGCAGTTCTTC.